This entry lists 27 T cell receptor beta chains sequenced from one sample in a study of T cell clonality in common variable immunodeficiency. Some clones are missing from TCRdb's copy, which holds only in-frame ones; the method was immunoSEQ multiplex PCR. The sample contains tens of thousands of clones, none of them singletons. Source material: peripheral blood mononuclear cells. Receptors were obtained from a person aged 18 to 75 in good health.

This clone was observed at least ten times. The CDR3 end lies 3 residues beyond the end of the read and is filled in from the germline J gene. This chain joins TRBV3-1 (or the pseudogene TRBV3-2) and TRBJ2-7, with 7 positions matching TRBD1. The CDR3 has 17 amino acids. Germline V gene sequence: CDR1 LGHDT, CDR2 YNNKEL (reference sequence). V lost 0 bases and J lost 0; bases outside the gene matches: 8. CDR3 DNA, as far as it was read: TGTGCCAGCAGCCAAGAGCGCAGGGGGACCCCCTCCTACGAG. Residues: CASSQERRGTPSYE. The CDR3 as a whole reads CASSQERRGTPSYEQYF.

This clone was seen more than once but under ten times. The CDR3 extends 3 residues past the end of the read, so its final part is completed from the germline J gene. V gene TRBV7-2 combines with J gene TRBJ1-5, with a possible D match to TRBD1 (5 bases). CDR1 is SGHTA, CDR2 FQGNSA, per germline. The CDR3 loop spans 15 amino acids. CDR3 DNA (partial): TGTGCCAGCAGCTTACGGGGGGGAGGCACAGATCCC. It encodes CASSLRGGGTDP. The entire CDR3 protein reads CASSLRGGGTDPQHF.

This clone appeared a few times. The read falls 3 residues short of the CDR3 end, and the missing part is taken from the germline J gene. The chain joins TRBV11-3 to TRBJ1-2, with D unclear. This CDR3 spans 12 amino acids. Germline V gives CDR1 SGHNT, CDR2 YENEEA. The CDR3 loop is CASSLDADTYTF. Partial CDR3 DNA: TGTGCCAGCAGCTTAGACGCAGATACC.

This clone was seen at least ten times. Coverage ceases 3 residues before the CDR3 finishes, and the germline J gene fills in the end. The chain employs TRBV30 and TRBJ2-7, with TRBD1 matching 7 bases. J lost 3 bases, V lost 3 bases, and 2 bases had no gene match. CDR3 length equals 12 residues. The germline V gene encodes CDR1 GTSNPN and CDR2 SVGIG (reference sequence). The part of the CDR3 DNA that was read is TGTGCCTGGAGAGGGGGCGGCTACGAG. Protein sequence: CAWRGGGYE. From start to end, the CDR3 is CAWRGGGYEQYF.

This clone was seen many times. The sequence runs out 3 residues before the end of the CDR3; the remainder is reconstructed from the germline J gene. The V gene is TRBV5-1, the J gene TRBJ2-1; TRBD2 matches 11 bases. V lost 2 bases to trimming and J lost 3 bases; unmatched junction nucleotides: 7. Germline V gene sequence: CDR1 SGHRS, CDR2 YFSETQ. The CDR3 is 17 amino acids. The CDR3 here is CASSLAPLAGGYNEQFF. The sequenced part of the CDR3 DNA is TGCGCCAGCAGCTTAGCTCCCCTAGCGGGGGGCTACAATGAG.

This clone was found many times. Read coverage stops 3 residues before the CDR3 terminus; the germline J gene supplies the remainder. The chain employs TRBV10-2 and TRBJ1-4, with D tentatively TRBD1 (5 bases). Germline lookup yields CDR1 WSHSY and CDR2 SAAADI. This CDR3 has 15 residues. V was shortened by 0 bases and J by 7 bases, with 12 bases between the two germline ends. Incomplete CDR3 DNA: TGCGCCAGCAGTGAGTCGCAGGGTCTGGGTGAAAAA. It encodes CASSESQGLGEK. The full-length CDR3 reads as CASSESQGLGEKLFF.

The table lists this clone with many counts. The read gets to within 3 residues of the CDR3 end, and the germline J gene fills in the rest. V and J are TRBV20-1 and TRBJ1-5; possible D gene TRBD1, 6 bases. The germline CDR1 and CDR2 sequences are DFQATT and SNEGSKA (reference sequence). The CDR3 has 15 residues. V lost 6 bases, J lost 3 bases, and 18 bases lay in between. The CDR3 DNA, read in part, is TGCAGTGCCCGAAGACCAGGGGAACCCAATCAGCCC. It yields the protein CSARRPGEPNQP. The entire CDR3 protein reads CSARRPGEPNQPQHF.

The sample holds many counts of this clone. The CDR3 spells CACDRTGWETQYF. The CDR3 bases that were read are TGTGCCTGTGATAGGACAGGGTGGGAGACC. The V and J genes are TRBV30 and TRBJ2-5; 8 bases are a match to TRBD1. The DNA ends 3 residues before the CDR3 does, and the rest of the CDR3 is filled in from the germline J gene. The J segment lost 5 bases and the V segment lost 6 bases, leaving 8 bases of the junction unmatched. Germline V gene sequence: CDR1 GTSNPN, CDR2 SVGIG (reference sequence). The CDR3 totals 13 residues. Full variable domain (remainder filled in from reference TRBV30 and TRBJ2-5): SQTIHQWPATLVQPVGSPLSLECTVEGTSNPNLYWYRQAAGRGLQLLFYSVGIGQISSEVPQNLSASRPQDRQFILSSKKLLLSDSGFYLCACDRTGWETQYFGPGTRLLVL.

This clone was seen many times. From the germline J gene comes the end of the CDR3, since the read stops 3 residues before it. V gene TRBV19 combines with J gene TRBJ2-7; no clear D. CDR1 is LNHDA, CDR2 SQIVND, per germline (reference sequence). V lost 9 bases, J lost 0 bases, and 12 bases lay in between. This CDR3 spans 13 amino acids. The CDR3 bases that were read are TGTGCCAGGCGTCAGGTCCCCTCCTACGAG. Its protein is CARRQVPSYE. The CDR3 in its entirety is CARRQVPSYEQYF.

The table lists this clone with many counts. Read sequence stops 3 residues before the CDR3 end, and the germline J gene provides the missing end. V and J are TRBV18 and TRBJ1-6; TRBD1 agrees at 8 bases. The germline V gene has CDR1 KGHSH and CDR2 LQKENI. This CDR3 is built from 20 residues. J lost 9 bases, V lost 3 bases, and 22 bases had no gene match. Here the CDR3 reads CASSPNPRDRINGLGSPLHF. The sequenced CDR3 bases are TGTGCCAGCTCACCTAACCCCCGGGACAGGATCAACGGGCTCGGTTCACCC.

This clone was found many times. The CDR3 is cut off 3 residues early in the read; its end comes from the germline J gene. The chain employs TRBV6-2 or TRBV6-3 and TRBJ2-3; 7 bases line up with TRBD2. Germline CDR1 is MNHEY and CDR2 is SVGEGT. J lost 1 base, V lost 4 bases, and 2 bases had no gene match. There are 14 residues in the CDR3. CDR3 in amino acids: CASSSGLRTDTQYF. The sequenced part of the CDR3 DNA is TGTGCCAGCAGTTCGGGACTACGCACAGATACG.

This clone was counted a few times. The CDR3 here is CASSELGAWGTGELFF. The DNA read from the CDR3 is TGCGCCAGCAGTGAGTTGGGGGCCTGGGGCACCGGGGAG. V is TRBV10-2 and J is TRBJ2-2, with a tentative D call TRBD1 (6 bases). The read terminates 3 residues before the CDR3 end, so the remaining end is supplied by the germline J gene. The CDR3 length is 16 residues. CDR1 is WSHSY, CDR2 SAAADI, per germline. Trimming cost V 1 base and J 4 bases, with 13 bases left between them.

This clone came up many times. Incomplete CDR3 DNA: TGCGCCAGCAGCATCTCAACAGGGGGACTACCCTACGAG. Translation: CASSISTGGLPYE. The full CDR3 is CASSISTGGLPYEQYF. The chain recombines TRBV5-1 with TRBJ2-7; D perhaps matches TRBD1 (8 bases). The read terminates 3 residues before the CDR3 end, so the remaining end is supplied by the germline J gene. Germline loops: CDR1 SGHRS, CDR2 YFSETQ. V dropped 4 bases and J dropped 2 bases, with 19 bases sitting between them. The CDR3 runs 16 residues.

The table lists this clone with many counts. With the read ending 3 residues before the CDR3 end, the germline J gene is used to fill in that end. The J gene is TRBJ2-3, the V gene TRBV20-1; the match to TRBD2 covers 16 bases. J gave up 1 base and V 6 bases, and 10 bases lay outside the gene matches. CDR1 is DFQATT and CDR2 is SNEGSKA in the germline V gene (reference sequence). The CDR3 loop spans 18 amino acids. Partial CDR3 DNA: TGCAGTGCCCGAGGGGGACTAGCGGGGGGGAGGGGCACAGATACG. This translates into CSARGGLAGGRGTDT. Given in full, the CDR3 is CSARGGLAGGRGTDTQYF.

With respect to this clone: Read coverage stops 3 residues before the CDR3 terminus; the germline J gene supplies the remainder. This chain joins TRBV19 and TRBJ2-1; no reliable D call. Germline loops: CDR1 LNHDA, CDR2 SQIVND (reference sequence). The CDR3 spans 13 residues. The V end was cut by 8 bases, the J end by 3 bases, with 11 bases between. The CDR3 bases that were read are TGTGCCAGTGGTGACGGCGGCTACAATGAG. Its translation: CASGDGGYNE. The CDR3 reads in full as CASGDGGYNEQFF.

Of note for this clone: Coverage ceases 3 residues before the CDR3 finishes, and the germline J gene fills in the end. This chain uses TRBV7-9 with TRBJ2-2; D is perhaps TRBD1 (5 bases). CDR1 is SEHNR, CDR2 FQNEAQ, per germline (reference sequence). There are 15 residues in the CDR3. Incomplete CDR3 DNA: TGTGCCAGCAGCTTAGGGGCAGGGATCGATGAAAAG. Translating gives CASSLGAGIDEK. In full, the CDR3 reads CASSLGAGIDEKLFF.

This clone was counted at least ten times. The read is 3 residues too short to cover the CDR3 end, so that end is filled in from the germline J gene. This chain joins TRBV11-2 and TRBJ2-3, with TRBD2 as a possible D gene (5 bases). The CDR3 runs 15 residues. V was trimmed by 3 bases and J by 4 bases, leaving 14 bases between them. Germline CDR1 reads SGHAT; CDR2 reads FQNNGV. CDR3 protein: CASSLSGGLADTQYF. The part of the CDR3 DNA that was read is TGTGCCAGCAGCTTGAGCGGTGGCCTCGCAGATACG.

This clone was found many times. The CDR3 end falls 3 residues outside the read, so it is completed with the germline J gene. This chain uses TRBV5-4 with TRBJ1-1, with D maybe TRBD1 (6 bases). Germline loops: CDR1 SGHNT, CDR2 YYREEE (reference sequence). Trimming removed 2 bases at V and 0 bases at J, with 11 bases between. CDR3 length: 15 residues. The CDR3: CASSFRTDLNTEAFF. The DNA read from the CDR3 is TGTGCCAGCAGCTTCCGGACAGACTTGAACACTGAA.

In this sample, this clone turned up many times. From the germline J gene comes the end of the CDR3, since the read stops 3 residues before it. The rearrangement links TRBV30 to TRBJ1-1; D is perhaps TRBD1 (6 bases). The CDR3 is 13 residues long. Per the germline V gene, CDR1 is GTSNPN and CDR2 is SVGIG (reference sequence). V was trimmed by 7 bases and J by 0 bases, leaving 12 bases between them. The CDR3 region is CASTGQLNTEAFF. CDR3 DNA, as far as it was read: TGTGCCTCCACCGGACAGTTGAACACTGAA.

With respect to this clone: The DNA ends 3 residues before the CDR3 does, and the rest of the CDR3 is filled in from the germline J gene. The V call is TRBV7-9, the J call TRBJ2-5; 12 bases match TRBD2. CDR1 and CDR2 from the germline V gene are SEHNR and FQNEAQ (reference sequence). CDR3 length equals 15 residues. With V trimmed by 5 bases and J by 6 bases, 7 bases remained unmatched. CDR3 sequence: CASSEASGGAKTQYF. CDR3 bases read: TGTGCCAGCAGCGAAGCTAGCGGGGGGGCGAAGACC.

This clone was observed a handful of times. The CDR3 is CASSLGDREGGYTF. The sequenced CDR3 bases are TGTGCCAGCAGCTTAGGAGACAGGGAGGGTGGC. The chain recombines TRBV7-9 with TRBJ1-2; TRBD1 aligns across 7 bases. Read sequence stops 3 residues before the CDR3 end, and the germline J gene provides the missing end. The J segment lost 7 bases and the V segment lost 1 base, leaving 6 bases of the junction unmatched. CDR1 SEHNR and CDR2 FQNEAQ come from the germline V gene (reference sequence). This CDR3 comprises 14 residues.

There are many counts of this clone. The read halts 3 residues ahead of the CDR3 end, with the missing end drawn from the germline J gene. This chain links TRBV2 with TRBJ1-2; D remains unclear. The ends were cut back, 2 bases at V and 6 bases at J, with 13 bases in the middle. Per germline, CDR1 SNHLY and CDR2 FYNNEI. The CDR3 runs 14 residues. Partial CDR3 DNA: TGTGCCAGCAGTGAACTCCGGGGAAGTCATGGC. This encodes CASSELRGSHG. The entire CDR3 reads CASSELRGSHGYTF.

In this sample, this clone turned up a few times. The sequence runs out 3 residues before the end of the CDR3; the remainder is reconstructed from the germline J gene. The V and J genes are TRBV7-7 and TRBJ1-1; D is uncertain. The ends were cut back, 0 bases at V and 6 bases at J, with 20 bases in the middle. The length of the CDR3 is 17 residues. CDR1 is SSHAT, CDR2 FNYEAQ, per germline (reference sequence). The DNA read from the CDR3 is TGTGCCAGCAGCTTAGCGCCCTTAAGACTACGGAGGTCTGAA. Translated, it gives CASSLAPLRLRRSE. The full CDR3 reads CASSLAPLRLRRSEAFF.

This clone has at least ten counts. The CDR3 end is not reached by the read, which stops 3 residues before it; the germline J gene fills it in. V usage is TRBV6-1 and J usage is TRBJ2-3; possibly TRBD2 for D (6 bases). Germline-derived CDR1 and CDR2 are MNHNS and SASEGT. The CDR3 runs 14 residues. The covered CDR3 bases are TGTGCCAGCAGTGTGGGGGGAAGTACGGAGACG. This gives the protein CASSVGGSTET. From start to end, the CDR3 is CASSVGGSTETQYF.

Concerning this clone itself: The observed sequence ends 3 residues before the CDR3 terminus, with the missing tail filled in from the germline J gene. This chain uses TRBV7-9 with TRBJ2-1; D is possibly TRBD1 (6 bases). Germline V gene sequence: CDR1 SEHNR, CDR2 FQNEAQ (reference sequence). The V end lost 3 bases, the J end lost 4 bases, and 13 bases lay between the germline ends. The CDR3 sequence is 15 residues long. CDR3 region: CASSFSGTPYNEQFF. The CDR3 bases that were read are TGTGCCAGCAGCTTCTCCGGGACACCTTACAATGAG.

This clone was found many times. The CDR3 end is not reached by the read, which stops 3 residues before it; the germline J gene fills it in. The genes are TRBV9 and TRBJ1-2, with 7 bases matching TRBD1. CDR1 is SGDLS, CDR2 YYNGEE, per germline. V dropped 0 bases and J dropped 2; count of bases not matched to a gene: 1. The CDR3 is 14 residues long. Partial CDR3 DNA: TGTGCCAGCAGCGTAGGACAGGGAAACTATGGC. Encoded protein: CASSVGQGNYG. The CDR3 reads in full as CASSVGQGNYGYTF.

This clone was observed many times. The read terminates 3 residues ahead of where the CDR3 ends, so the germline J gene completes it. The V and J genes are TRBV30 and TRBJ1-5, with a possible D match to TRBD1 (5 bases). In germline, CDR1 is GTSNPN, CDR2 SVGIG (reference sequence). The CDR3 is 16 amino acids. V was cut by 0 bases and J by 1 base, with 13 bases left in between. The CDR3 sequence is CAWSVLGGVSNQPQHF. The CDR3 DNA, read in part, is TGTGCCTGGAGTGTACTGGGAGGGGTGAGCAATCAGCCC.